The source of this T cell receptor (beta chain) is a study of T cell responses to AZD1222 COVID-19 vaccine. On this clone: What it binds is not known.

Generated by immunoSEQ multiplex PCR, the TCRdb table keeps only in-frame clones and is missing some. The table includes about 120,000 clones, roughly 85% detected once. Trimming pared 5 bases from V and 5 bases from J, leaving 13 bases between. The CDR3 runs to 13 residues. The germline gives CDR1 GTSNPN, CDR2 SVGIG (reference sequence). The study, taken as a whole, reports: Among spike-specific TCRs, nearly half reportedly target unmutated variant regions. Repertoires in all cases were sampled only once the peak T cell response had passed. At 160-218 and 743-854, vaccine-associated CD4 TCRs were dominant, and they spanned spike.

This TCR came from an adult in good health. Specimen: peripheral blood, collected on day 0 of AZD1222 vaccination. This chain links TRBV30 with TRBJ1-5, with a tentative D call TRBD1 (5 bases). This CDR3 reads CAWSRERDQPQHF. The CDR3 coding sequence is TGTGCCTGGTCCAGGGAGCGCGATCAGCCCCAGCATTTT.